The rows below give T cell receptor beta chains drawn from one sample of a study of T cells after yellow fever vaccination. TCRdb reanalysed the 5' RACE reads using MiXCR and keeps one entry per CDR3 protein. The sample records nearly 350,000 distinct CDR3 sequences, roughly 7.5% being singletons. The sequencing used PBMCs, collected approximately 47 days after the first yellow fever vaccination. Every receptor here comes from a man aged 18 to 29 who received the YFV17D yellow fever vaccine. The CDR3 runs from the conserved cysteine through the conserved F or W. The D gene is left open where the match is weak. Size values are once, few and many counts, or a class for expanded clones, and some rows have none.

clone size,D gene,V gene,J gene,CDR3 protein,CDR3 DNA
.,.,TRBV6-2/TRBV6-3,TRBJ2-1,CATTPGGSYNEQFF,TGTGCCACCACCCCCGGGGGCTCCTACAATGAGCAGTTCTTC
.,TRBD2,TRBV14,TRBJ2-1,CASSQGTAGGYNEQFF,TGTGCCAGCAGCCAAGGGACGGCGGGGGGGTACAATGAGCAGTTCTTC
few,.,TRBV5-1,TRBJ2-3,CASSSGLITDTQYF,TGCGCCAGCAGCTCGGGACTTATCACAGATACGCAGTATTTT
.,TRBD1,TRBV4-1,TRBJ1-5,CASSQVGQGILSNQPQHF,TGCGCCAGCAGCCAAGTGGGACAGGGTATTCTAAGCAATCAGCCCCAGCATTTT
.,.,TRBV27,TRBJ1-1,CASSSPSIGADEAFF,TGTGCCAGCAGTTCCCCCTCAATTGGGGCAGACGAAGCTTTCTTT
.,TRBD2,TRBV7-2,TRBJ2-4,CASSTAASGANIQYF,TGTGCCAGCAGCACCGCGGCTAGCGGGGCAAACATTCAGTACTTC
few,.,TRBV12-3/TRBV12-4,TRBJ1-2,CASSSTSDNYGYTF,TGTGCCAGCAGTTCTACCTCAGATAACTATGGCTACACCTTC
.,.,TRBV20-1,TRBJ2-5,CSARDLRAQETQYF,TGCAGTGCTAGAGATCTCAGGGCCCAAGAGACCCAGTACTTC
few,.,TRBV28,TRBJ1-5,CASSLAPATGQPQHF,TGTGCCAGCAGTTTGGCACCGGCCACGGGGCAGCCCCAGCATTTT
many,TRBD2,TRBV5-1,TRBJ2-5,CASSFGPTSGGPETQYF,TGCGCCAGCAGCTTTGGGCCTACTAGCGGGGGTCCGGAGACCCAGTACTTC
.,.,TRBV4-1,TRBJ2-7,CASSQDRGSGYEQYF,TGCGCCAGCAGCCAAGATCGGGGCTCGGGTTACGAGCAGTACTTC
few,TRBD2,TRBV11-2,TRBJ2-3,CASSRSAGAGGNTDTQYF,TGTGCCAGCAGCCGTTCGGCAGGGGCGGGGGGTAACACAGATACGCAGTATTTT
.,.,TRBV6-2/TRBV6-3,TRBJ1-1,CASSYREIGTEAFF,TGTGCCAGCAGTTACCGGGAGATTGGCACTGAAGCTTTCTTT
.,.,TRBV5-4,TRBJ2-3,CASSLQGGLTDTQYF,TGTGCCAGCAGCTTGCAGGGGGGCCTCACAGATACGCAGTATTTT
.,.,TRBV7-2,TRBJ2-3,CASSLVRGSTDTQYF,TGTGCCAGCAGCTTAGTTCGGGGGTCGACAGATACGCAGTATTTT
few,.,TRBV13,TRBJ2-7,CASSFTTAYEQYF,TGTGCCAGCAGCTTTACGACAGCCTACGAGCAGTACTTC
many,.,TRBV20-1,TRBJ2-5,CSARDLLRTTEETQYF,TGCAGTGCTAGAGATCTCTTAAGGACGACAGAAGAGACCCAGTACTTC
few,.,TRBV5-5,TRBJ2-7,CASSMLGQQYEQYF,TGTGCCAGCAGCATGCTGGGCCAACAATATGAGCAGTACTTC
few,.,TRBV11-1,TRBJ1-1,CASSSSETPEAFF,TGTGCCAGCAGCTCCTCGGAGACACCCGAAGCTTTCTTT
.,.,TRBV7-9,TRBJ2-5,CASSIEGGETQYF,TGTGCCAGCAGCATAGAGGGGGGAGAGACCCAGTACTTC
.,TRBD2,TRBV5-1,TRBJ2-5,CASSPTGTSGVETQYF,TGCGCCAGCAGTCCCACCGGGACTAGCGGGGTGGAGACCCAGTACTTC
.,.,TRBV4-3,TRBJ2-1,CASSQDEVGYGEQFF,TGCGCCAGCAGCCAAGATGAGGTGGGATACGGTGAGCAGTTCTTC
many,.,TRBV6-2/TRBV6-3,TRBJ1-1,CASSHDPGGDTEAFF,TGTGCCAGCAGCCACGATCCTGGGGGGGACACTGAAGCTTTCTTT
many,TRBD1,TRBV5-4,TRBJ1-2,CASSLNRGDYGYTF,TGTGCCAGCAGCTTGAACAGGGGGGACTATGGCTACACCTTC
many,TRBD1,TRBV12-3/TRBV12-4,TRBJ1-5,CASSPRQGAGVGQPQHF,TGTGCCAGCAGCCCTAGACAGGGGGCGGGGGTTGGACAGCCCCAGCATTTT
few,TRBD2,TRBV6-1,TRBJ2-5,CASRRTSGAGETQYF,TGTGCCAGCAGGAGGACTAGCGGGGCCGGGGAGACCCAGTACTTC
few,.,TRBV7-2,TRBJ1-2,CASSFGINYGYTF,TGTGCCAGCAGCTTTGGGATTAACTATGGCTACACCTTC
.,.,TRBV11-1,TRBJ1-1,CASSFDIRAVAFF,TGTGCCAGCAGCTTCGACATCAGGGCGGTAGCTTTCTTT
many,.,TRBV11-2,TRBJ2-1,CASSLGGTPYNEQFF,TGTGCCAGCAGCTTAGGCGGGACCCCTTACAATGAGCAGTTCTTC
few,.,TRBV18,TRBJ2-2,CASSPAGARGELFF,TGTGCCAGCTCACCAGCGGGGGCACGCGGGGAGCTGTTTTTT
few,TRBD2,TRBV27,TRBJ2-3,CASSLWRGGPTDTQYF,TGTGCCAGCAGTTTATGGCGGGGGGGCCCGACAGATACGCAGTATTTT
many,TRBD1,TRBV10-3,TRBJ1-6,CAIAGGTGRHSPLHF,TGTGCCATCGCGGGGGGGACAGGGAGGCATTCACCCCTCCACTTT
few,TRBD1,TRBV3-1,TRBJ2-5,CASSPRTQGGETQYF,TGTGCCAGCAGCCCCCGGACTCAAGGGGGCGAGACCCAGTACTTC
few,.,TRBV7-9,TRBJ2-2,CASSSLRRGSGELFF,TGTGCCAGCAGCTCATTACGTAGGGGCTCCGGGGAGCTGTTTTTT
few,TRBD1,TRBV7-2,TRBJ2-1,CASSYDRGGYNEQFF,TGTGCCAGCAGCTACGACAGGGGGGGTTACAATGAGCAGTTCTTC
.,.,TRBV7-3,TRBJ2-3,CASSLRGGATDTQYF,TGTGCCAGCAGCTTAAGGGGCGGGGCCACAGATACGCAGTATTTT
.,TRBD1,TRBV12-3/TRBV12-4,TRBJ2-3,CASSVDRGPDTQYF,TGTGCCAGCAGTGTAGACAGGGGCCCAGATACGCAGTATTTT
many,.,TRBV5-1,TRBJ1-1,CASSLEQRNTEAFF,TGCGCCAGCAGCTTGGAACAGCGAAACACTGAAGCTTTCTTT
.,.,TRBV6-2/TRBV6-3,TRBJ2-5,CASSSTGIQYF,TGTGCCAGCAGTTCCACAGGGATCCAGTACTTC
many,.,TRBV6-6,TRBJ2-7,CASSTPLYEQYF,TGTGCCAGCAGTACCCCTCTATACGAGCAGTACTTC
.,TRBD2,TRBV20-1,TRBJ2-7,CSARTGGSSYEQYF,TGCAGTGCTAGGACCGGGGGGAGCTCCTACGAGCAGTACTTC
few,.,TRBV6-5,TRBJ1-5,CASSYLRDGNQPQHF,TGTGCCAGCAGTTATTTACGGGACGGCAATCAGCCCCAGCATTTT
few,TRBD2,TRBV27,TRBJ2-1,CASSLGAGGYSYNEQFF,TGTGCCAGCAGTTTAGGAGCGGGGGGCTACTCCTACAATGAGCAGTTCTTC
few,.,TRBV9,TRBJ2-3,CASSPRQVDTQYF,TGTGCCAGCAGCCCAAGACAGGTGGATACGCAGTATTTT
many,TRBD1,TRBV10-3,TRBJ2-5,CAISAGDRGWQTQYF,TGTGCCATCAGTGCCGGGGACAGGGGGTGGCAGACCCAGTACTTC